This entry lists 9 T cell receptor beta chains sequenced from one sample in a study of cytomegalovirus exposure and HLA in healthy donors. The PCR made use of 60 Vbeta and 13 Jbeta primers. Sequenced by immunoSEQ multiplex PCR; TCRdb stores in-frame clones only, minus some. The sample records about 140,000 clones, 75% to 80% being singletons. Material: PBMCs. These receptors were taken from a woman aged 45-59 years in good health and CMV-seronegative.

The V gene is TRBV5-6, the J gene TRBJ2-1; 7 bases align to TRBD2. Germline CDR1 SGHDT, CDR2 YYEEEE. This CDR3 has 16 amino acids. The J segment lost 4 bases and the V segment lost 0 bases, leaving 7 bases of the junction unmatched. CDR3 amino acids: CASSLDTGGNYNEQFF. DNA of the CDR3: TGTGCCAGCAGCTTGGACACGGGGGGAAATTACAATGAGCAGTTCTTC.

This chain joins TRBV13 and TRBJ1-3; the D is unclear. CDR1 and CDR2 from the germline V gene are PRHDT and FYEKMQ (reference sequence). With 2 bases removed from V and 0 bases from J, the gap between germline ends came to 11 bases. The CDR3 is 16 residues long. The CDR3 reads CASSLFYGNSGNTIYF. For the CDR3, the DNA is TGTGCCAGCAGCTTATTCTACGGGAACTCTGGAAACACCATATATTTT.

In its sample, this clone was seen once. The CDR3 here is CASSGQGYNSPLHF. The CDR3 DNA is TGTGCCAGCAGCGGACAGGGCTATAATTCACCCCTCCACTTT. This chain uses TRBV9 with TRBJ1-6; TRBD1 matches at 7 bases. V lost 3 bases and J lost 3; bases outside the gene matches: 0. Per the germline V gene, CDR1 is SGDLS and CDR2 is YYNGEE. The CDR3 contains 14 residues.

The chain links TRBV19 to TRBJ1-3; a possible D gene is TRBD1 (6 bases). Trimming removed 4 bases from V and 3 bases from J, with 10 bases in between. This CDR3 is built from 14 residues. Germline V lookup: CDR1 LNHDA, CDR2 SQIVND (reference sequence). The DNA for the CDR3 is TGTGCCAGTAGTACTCGGACAGTTGGAAACACCATATATTTT. It yields the protein CASSTRTVGNTIYF.

This chain links TRBV10-3 with TRBJ2-1, with 15 nucleotides matching TRBD2. The length of the CDR3 is 15 residues. Germline V gene data show CDR1 as ENHRY and CDR2 as SYGVKD. V trimming: 7 bases; J trimming: 8 bases; junction bases outside the gene matches: 6. CDR3 nucleotides: TGTGCCATCAACAATGGACTAGCGGGGGGGGATGAGCAGTTCTTC. Translation: CAINNGLAGGDEQFF.

This clone was detected only a few times. The chain carries TRBV6-5 and TRBJ2-1; no clear D. V was trimmed by 5 bases and J by 5 bases, leaving 7 bases between them. Germline V gene data show CDR1 as MNHEY and CDR2 as SVGAGI. CDR3 length: 12 residues. CDR3 amino acids: CASSTTHNEQFF. As DNA, the CDR3 is TGTGCCAGCAGTACAACACACAATGAGCAGTTCTTC.

The rearrangement joins TRBV6-1 to TRBJ2-5; 11 nucleotides agree with TRBD1. Germline V gene sequence: CDR1 MNHNS, CDR2 SASEGT. This CDR3 has 15 amino acids. Losses at the gene ends were 6 bases for V and 5 bases for J; bases not matched to a gene: 8. The CDR3, as DNA: TGTGCCAGCAGCCAGGGACAGGGGGGCGATGAGACCCAGTACTTC. It translates to CASSQGQGGDETQYF.

J is TRBJ1-2 and V is TRBV6-5; 7 bases match TRBD1. From germline, CDR1 is MNHEY and CDR2 SVGAGI. The CDR3 covers 12 residues. The trim removed 6 bases at V and 7 bases at J, leaving 5 bases unmatched. The CDR3 here is CASRIDRVGYTF. DNA for the CDR3: TGTGCCAGCAGGATTGACAGGGTTGGCTACACCTTC.

This chain's CDR3 is CASGTGSHQPQHF. The CDR3 nucleotides read TGTGCCAGCGGGACAGGTTCACATCAGCCCCAGCATTTT. The genes are TRBV28 and TRBJ1-5, with 8 bases fitting TRBD1. This CDR3 has 13 amino acids. CDR1 is MDHEN and CDR2 is SYDVKM in the germline V gene. With V trimmed by 8 bases and J by 5 bases, 5 bases remained unmatched. Using reference TRBV28 and TRBJ1-5 for the parts outside the CDR3, the full variable domain is DVKVTQSSRYLVKRTGEKVFLECVQDMDHENMFWYRQDPGLGLRLIYFSYDVKMKEKGDIPEGYSVSREKKERFSLILESASTNQTSMYLCASGTGSHQPQHFGDGTRLSIL.